This T cell receptor beta chain came from a study of cytomegalovirus exposure and HLA in healthy donors. The germline V gene encodes CDR1 SGDLS and CDR2 YYNGEE. This CDR3 spans 17 amino acids. With V trimmed by 0 bases and J by 1 base, 6 bases remained unmatched. Study conclusions and caveats: Previously analyzed data showed that most TCR beta V segments were productive at a frequency of about 87% or about 30%.

Amplification used 60 Vbeta primers and 13 Jbeta primers. The data were produced by immunoSEQ multiplex PCR, yet TCRdb's version contains in-frame clones alone and is incomplete. The sample consists of around 150,000 clones, 70% to 90% of them appearing once. Worth noting for this clone: Its antigen is not known.

The sample consisted of PBMCs. The V gene is TRBV9, the J gene TRBJ2-3, with 9 bases that match TRBD2. The sequence was obtained from a woman younger than 45 in good health and CMV-seronegative. The CDR3 loop is CASSVDLSSGGTDTQYF. CDR3 DNA: TGTGCCAGCAGCGTAGACCTTTCTAGCGGGGGCACAGATACGCAGTATTTT.